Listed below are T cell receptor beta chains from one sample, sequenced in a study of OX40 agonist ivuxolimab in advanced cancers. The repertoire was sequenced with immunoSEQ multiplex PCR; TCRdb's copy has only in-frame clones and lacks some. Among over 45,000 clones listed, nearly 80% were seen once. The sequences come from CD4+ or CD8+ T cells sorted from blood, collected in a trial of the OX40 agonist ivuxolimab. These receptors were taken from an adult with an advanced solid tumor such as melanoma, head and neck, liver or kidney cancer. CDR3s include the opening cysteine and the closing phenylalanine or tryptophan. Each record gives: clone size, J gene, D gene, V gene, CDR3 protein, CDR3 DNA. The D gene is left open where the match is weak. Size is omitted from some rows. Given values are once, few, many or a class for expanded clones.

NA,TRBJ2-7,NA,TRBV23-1,CASSPISAQETYEQYF,TGCGCCAGCAGTCCGATCTCCGCACAGGAGACCTACGAGCAGTACTTC
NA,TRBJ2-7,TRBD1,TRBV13,CASSLGYGTGGSYEQYF,TGTGCCAGCAGCTTAGGCTATGGGACAGGGGGCAGCTACGAGCAGTACTTC
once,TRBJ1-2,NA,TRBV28,CASSLRAYGYTF,TGTGCCAGCAGTCTAAGGGCCTATGGCTACACCTTC
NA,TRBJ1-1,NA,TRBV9,CASSVVQVGDTEAFF,TGTGCCAGCAGCGTAGTGCAGGTCGGGGACACTGAAGCTTTCTTT
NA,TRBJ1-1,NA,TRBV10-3,CAISESERDTEAFF,TGTGCCATCAGTGAGTCAGAACGAGACACTGAAGCTTTCTTT
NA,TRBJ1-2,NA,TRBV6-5,CASSREADYGYTF,TGTGCCAGCAGCCGTGAAGCTGACTATGGCTACACCTTC
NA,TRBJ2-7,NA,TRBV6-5,CAISYLRGERYEQYF,TGTGCCATCAGTTACCTCAGGGGGGAAAGGTACGAGCAGTACTTC
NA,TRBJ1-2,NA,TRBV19,CAIPLVGYTF,TGTGCCATACCGTTGGTGGGCTACACCTTC
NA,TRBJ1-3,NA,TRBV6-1,CASKIQGSSGNTIYF,TGTGCCAGCAAAATACAGGGCAGCTCTGGAAACACCATATATTTT
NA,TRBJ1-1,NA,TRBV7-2,CASRHGQLNTEAFF,TGTGCCAGCAGACATGGACAGTTGAACACTGAAGCTTTCTTT
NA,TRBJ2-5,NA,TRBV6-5,CASSWGMGETQYF,TGTGCCAGCAGTTGGGGGATGGGAGAGACCCAGTACTTC
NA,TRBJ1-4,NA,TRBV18,CASSQNSNEKLFF,TGTGCCAGCTCACAGAATTCTAATGAAAAACTGTTTTTT
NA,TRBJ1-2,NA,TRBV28,CASSLETDGYTF,TGTGCCAGCAGTTTAGAGACAGATGGCTACACCTTC
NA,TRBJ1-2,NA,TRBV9,CASSADGGRYGYTF,TGTGCCAGCAGCGCCGACGGGGGGCGATATGGCTACACCTTC
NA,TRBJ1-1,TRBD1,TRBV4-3,CASSRGQGSTEAFF,TGCGCCAGCAGCCGGGGACAGGGGAGCACTGAAGCTTTCTTT
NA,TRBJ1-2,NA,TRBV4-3,CASSPQRGGGYGYTF,TGCGCCAGCAGCCCACAGAGGGGGGGCGGCTATGGCTACACCTTC
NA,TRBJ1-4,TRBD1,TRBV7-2,CASSLGATGGNEKLFF,TGTGCCAGCAGCTTAGGGGCAACAGGGGGCAATGAAAAACTGTTTTTT
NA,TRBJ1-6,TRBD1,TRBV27,CASSSDRGRPPRGLHF,TGTGCCAGCAGTTCGGACAGGGGTCGTCCCCCCCGTGGCCTCCACTTT
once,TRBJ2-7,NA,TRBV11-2,CASSLSTLLGNEQYF,TGTGCCAGCAGCTTATCCACCCTTCTCGGCAACGAGCAGTACTTC
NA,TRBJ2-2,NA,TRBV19,CASSINTVHTYTGELFF,TGTGCCAGTAGTATTAATACAGTCCATACTTACACCGGGGAGCTGTTTTTT
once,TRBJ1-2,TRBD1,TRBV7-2,CASSLAAGQDYGYTF,TGTGCCAGCAGCTTAGCGGCGGGACAGGACTATGGCTACACCTTC
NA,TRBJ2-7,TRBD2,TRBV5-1,CASSLLTSGSYEQYF,TGCGCCAGCAGCTTGCTGACTAGCGGATCCTACGAGCAGTACTTC